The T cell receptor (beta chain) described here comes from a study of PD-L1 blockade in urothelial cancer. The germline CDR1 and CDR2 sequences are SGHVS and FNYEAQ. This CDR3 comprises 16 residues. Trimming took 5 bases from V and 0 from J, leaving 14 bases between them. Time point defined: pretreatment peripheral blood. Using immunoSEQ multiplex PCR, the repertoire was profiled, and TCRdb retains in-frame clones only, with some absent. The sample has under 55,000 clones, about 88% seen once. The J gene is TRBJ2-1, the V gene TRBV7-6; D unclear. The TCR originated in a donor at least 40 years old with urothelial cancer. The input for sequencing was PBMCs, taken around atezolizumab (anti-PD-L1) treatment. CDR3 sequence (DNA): TGTGCCAGCAGCCCCCCCAGCGCGAGCTCCTACAATGAGCAGTTCTTC. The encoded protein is CASSPPSASSYNEQFF.